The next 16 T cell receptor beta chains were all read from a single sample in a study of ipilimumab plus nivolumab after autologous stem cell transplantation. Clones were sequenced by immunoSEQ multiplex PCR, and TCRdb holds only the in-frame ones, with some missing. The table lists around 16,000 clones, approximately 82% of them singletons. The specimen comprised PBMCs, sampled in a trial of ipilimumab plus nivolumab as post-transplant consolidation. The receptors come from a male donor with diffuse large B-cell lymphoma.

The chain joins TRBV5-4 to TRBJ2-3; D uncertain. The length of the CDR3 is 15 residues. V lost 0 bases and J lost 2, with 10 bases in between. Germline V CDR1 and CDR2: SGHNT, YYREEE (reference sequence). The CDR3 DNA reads TGTGCCAGCAGCTTGGGGTACAGCTACACAGATACGCAGTATTTT. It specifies CASSLGYSYTDTQYF.

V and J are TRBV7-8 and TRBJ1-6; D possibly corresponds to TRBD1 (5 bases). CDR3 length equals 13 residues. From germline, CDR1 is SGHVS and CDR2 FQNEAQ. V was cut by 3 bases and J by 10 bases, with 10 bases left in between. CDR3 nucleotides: TGTGCCAGCAGCTTGCAGGGAGGGTCACCCCTCCACTTT. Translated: CASSLQGGSPLHF.

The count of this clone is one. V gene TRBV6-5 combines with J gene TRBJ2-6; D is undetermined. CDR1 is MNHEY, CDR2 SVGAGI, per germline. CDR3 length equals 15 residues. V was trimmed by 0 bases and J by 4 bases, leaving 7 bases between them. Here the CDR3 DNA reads TGTGCCAGCAGTTACTCTTCCCCCGGGGCCAACGTCCTGACTTTC. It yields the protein CASSYSSPGANVLTF.

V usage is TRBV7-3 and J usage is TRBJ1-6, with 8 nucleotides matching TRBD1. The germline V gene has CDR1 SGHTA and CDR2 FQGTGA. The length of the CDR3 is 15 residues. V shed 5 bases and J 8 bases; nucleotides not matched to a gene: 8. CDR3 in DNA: TGTGCCAGCAGCGAACACAGGGGGTTGGATTCACCCCTCCACTTT. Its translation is CASSEHRGLDSPLHF.

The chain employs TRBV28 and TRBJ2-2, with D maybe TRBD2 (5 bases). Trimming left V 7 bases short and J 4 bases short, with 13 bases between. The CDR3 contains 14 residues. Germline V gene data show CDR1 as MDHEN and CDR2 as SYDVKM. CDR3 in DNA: TGTGCCAGCACGGCCGGGGATTCCACCGGGGAGCTGTTTTTT. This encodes CASTAGDSTGELFF.

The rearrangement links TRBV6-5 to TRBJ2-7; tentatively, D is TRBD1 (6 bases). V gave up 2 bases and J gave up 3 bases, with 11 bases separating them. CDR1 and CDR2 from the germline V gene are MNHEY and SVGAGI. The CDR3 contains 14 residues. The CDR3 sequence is CASSYPQGNYEQYF. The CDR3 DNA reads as TGTGCCAGCAGTTACCCACAGGGAAACTACGAGCAGTACTTC.

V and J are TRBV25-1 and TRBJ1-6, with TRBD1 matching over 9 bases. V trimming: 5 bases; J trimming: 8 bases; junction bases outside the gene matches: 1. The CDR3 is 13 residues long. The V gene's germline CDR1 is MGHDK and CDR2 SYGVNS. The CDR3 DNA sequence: TGTGCCAGCAGTCGGACAGGGGATTCACCCCTCCACTTT. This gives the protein CASSRTGDSPLHF.

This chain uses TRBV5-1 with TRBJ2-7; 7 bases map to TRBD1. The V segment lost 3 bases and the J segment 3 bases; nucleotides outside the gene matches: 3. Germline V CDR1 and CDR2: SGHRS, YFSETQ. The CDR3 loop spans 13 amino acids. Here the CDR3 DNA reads TGCGCCAGCAGCTCGGCAGGGGGCTACGAGCAGTACTTC. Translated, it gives CASSSAGGYEQYF.

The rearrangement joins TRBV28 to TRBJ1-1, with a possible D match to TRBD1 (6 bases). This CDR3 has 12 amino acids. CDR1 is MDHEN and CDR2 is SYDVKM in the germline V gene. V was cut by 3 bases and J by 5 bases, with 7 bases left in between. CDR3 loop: CASSFQGTEAFF. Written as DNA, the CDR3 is TGTGCCAGCAGTTTCCAGGGGACTGAAGCTTTCTTT.

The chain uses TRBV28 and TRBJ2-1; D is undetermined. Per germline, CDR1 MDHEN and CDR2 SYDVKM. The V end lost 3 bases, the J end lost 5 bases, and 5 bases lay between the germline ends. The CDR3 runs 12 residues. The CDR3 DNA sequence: TGTGCCAGCAGTTTTGGAAACAATGAGCAGTTCTTC. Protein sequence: CASSFGNNEQFF.

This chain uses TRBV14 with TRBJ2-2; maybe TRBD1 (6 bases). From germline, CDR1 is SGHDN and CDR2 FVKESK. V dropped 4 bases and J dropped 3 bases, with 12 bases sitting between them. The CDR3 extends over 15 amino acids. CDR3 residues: CASSPRTDYTGELFF. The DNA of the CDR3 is TGTGCCAGCAGCCCACGGACAGACTACACCGGGGAGCTGTTTTTT.

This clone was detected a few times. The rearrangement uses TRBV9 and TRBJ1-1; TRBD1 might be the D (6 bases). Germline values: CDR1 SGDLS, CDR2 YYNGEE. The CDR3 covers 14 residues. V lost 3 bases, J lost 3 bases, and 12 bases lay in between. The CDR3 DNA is TGTGCCAGCAGCGCTGGACAGAGCTACACTGAAGCTTTCTTT. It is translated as CASSAGQSYTEAFF.

The CDR3 spells CASSEGRAPDRNTGELFF. The CDR3 DNA is TGTGCCAGCAGTGAGGGGAGGGCACCGGACCGAAACACCGGGGAGCTGTTTTTT. This chain uses TRBV2 with TRBJ2-2; TRBD2 aligns across 7 bases. Germline trimming cut 3 bases from V and 2 bases from J; bases unmatched to any gene: 12. The germline gives CDR1 SNHLY, CDR2 FYNNEI. This CDR3 comprises 18 residues.

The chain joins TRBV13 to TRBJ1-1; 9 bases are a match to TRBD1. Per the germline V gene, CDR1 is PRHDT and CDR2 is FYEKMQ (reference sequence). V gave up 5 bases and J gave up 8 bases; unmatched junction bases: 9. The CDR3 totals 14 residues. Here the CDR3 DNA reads TGTGCCAGCAGCGCGGACACAGGGGGCTGGGAAGCTTTCTTT. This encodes CASSADTGGWEAFF. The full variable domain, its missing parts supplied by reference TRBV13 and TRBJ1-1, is AAGVIQSPRHLIKEKRETATLKCYPIPRHDTVYWYQQGPGQDPQFLISFYEKMQSDKGSIPDRFSAQQFSDYHSELNMSSLELGDSALYFCASSADTGGWEAFFGQGTRLTVV.

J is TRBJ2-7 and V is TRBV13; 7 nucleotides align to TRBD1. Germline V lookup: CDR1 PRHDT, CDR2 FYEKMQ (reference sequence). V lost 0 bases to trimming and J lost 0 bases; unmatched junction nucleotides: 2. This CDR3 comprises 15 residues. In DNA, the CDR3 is TGTGCCAGCAGCTTAGGCAGGGGGAGCTCCTACGAGCAGTACTTC. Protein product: CASSLGRGSSYEQYF.

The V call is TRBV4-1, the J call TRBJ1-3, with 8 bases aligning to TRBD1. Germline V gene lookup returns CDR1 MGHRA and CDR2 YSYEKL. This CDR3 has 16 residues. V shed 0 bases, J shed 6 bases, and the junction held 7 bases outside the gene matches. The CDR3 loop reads CASSQDRPGGLNTIYF. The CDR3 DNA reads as TGCGCCAGCAGCCAAGATCGGCCAGGGGGCTTAAACACCATATATTTT.